This note documents a single T cell receptor (beta chain) sequence. The record originates from a study of T-cell reconstitution after alpha-beta-depleted transplantation in children. Trimming cost V 0 bases and J 8 bases; bases outside gene matches: 12. The CDR3 length is 17 residues. Per germline, CDR1 SGHAT and CDR2 FQNNGV. A library of TCRbeta sequences, prepared with unique molecular identifiers, was generated. Each CDR3 protein gets one entry after TCRdb re-called the PCR reads with MiXCR. The sample has hundreds of thousands of distinct CDR3 sequences, 17% seen once. This TCR was recovered from a male patient between 2 and 10 years old who had a stem cell transplant for acute lymphoblastic leukemia, so the T cells may come from the graft donor. The chain joins TRBV11-2 to TRBJ1-4; 7 nucleotides line up with TRBD1. The sample here was PBMCs, mostly from graft donor cells, taken 360 days after TCRalphabeta/CD19-depleted stem cell transplant. The CDR3 DNA reads as TGTGCCAGCAGCTTAGATCGAGTGGCAGGGGGTCGCGAAAAACTGTTTTTT. This encodes CASSLDRVAGGREKLFF.